The 28 T cell receptor beta chains below were found in one sample sequenced in a study of blood T cells in healthy people across ages. Sample-barcoded 5' priming and a J-beta primer mix drove a second PCR of roughly 6 to 12 cycles. MiXCR, run by TCRdb on the 5' RACE reads, gives a single entry per CDR3 protein. The sample shows some 860,000 distinct CDR3 sequences, roughly three fifths of them seen only once. Sequenced material: blood. These receptors all come from a man aged 35 to 55 in good health.

The rearrangement links TRBV6-2 or TRBV6-3 to TRBJ2-1, with D tentatively TRBD2 (6 bases). Germline assignment: CDR1 MNHEY and CDR2 SVGEGT. V lost 10 bases and J 4 bases, leaving 20 bases between the germline ends. CDR3 size: 15 residues. CDR3 sequence: CATLYRPGEYNEQFF. The DNA for the CDR3 is TGTGCCACCCTTTATCGTCCGGGAGAGTACAATGAGCAGTTCTTC.

The chain recombines TRBV12-3 or TRBV12-4 with TRBJ2-3; 15 bases fit TRBD2. CDR3 length: 17 amino acids. Trimming took 5 bases from V and 5 from J; bases not matched to a gene: 8. The CDR3 DNA is TGTGCCAGCAGTCGGACTAGCGGGGGGGACTACATAGATACGCAGTATTTT. This translates into CASSRTSGGDYIDTQYF.

This clonotype was counted once. This chain links TRBV11-2 with TRBJ2-1; 10 nucleotides match TRBD2. CDR1 SGHAT and CDR2 FQNNGV come from the germline V gene. The trim removed 5 bases at V and 3 bases at J, leaving 19 bases unmatched. This CDR3 comprises 20 residues. The CDR3 DNA reads TGTGCCAGCAGCCCTGGCGGGGCTAGCGGGAGATACGGTCGCTACAATGAGCAGTTCTTC. Translating gives CASSPGGASGRYGRYNEQFF.

J is TRBJ1-5 and V is TRBV12-3 or TRBV12-4, with D uncertain. The V and J ends lost 8 bases and 4 bases respectively, with 12 bases between them. The CDR3 has 13 amino acids. The CDR3 spells CASGWAGNQPQHF. For the CDR3, the DNA is TGTGCCAGCGGATGGGCTGGGAATCAGCCCCAGCATTTT.

J is TRBJ1-4 and V is TRBV14; 8 positions agree with TRBD1. J gave up 6 bases and V 5 bases, and 5 bases lay outside the gene matches. CDR3 length: 14 residues. Germline CDR1 reads SGHDN; CDR2 reads FVKESK. The DNA of the CDR3 is TGTGCCAGCAGCACCGGACAGGGTTATGAAAAACTGTTTTTT. Translated: CASSTGQGYEKLFF. The full variable domain, in which reference TRBV14 and TRBJ1-4 provide the parts outside the CDR3, is EAGVTQFPSHSVIEKGQTVTLRCDPISGHDNLYWYRRVMGKEIKFLLHFVKESKQDESGMPNNRFLAERTGGTYSTLKVQPAELEDSGVYFCASSTGQGYEKLFFGSGTQLSVL.

The CDR3 DNA reads TGTGCCACCAGCAGTCCTTTTGGGGGACTAGCGGGGGGATACACAGATACGCAGTATTTT. As protein: CATSSPFGGLAGGYTDTQYF. V and J are TRBV15 and TRBJ2-3, with 15 bases that match TRBD2. The J segment lost 2 bases and the V segment lost 3 bases, leaving 12 bases of the junction unmatched. Looked up from germline, CDR1 is LNHNV and CDR2 is YYDKDF (reference sequence). The CDR3 is made up of 20 amino acids.

This clonotype has more than one count but fewer than ten. V gene TRBV12-3 or TRBV12-4 combines with J gene TRBJ2-3; TRBD1 might be the D (5 bases). V dropped 3 bases and J dropped 11 bases, with 24 bases sitting between them. The CDR3 has 16 amino acids. The CDR3 loop is CASSFFRVSGPLRQYF. In nucleotides, the CDR3 is TGTGCCAGCAGTTTTTTTCGGGTTTCAGGGCCGCTCAGGCAGTATTTT.

This clonotype was recorded a few times. As DNA, the CDR3 is TGTGCCAGCAGTACACTAGCGGGATCGAGCTCCTACGAGCAGTACTTC. This gives the protein CASSTLAGSSSYEQYF. V gene TRBV27 combines with J gene TRBJ2-7, with 10 bases lining up with TRBD2. V was clipped by 5 bases and J by 0 bases; unmatched bases: 7. Germline-derived CDR1 and CDR2 are MNHEY and SMNVEV (reference sequence). The CDR3 runs to 16 residues.

The rearrangement joins TRBV6-1 to TRBJ2-1; D tentatively reads TRBD1 or TRBD2 (7 bases each). The CDR3 runs to 14 residues. Trimming cost V 3 bases and J 6 bases, with 12 bases left between them. The germline V gene has CDR1 MNHNS and CDR2 SASEGT. The CDR3 DNA reads as TGTGCCAGCAGTGATTCAGGGGGGGGCAATGAGCAGTTCTTC. As protein: CASSDSGGGNEQFF.

V and J are TRBV24-1 and TRBJ2-3, with TRBD1 identical over 9 bases. The CDR3 is 23 residues long. From germline, CDR1 is KGHDR and CDR2 SFDVKD. J gave up 0 bases and V 4 bases, and 25 bases lay outside the gene matches. In nucleotides, the CDR3 is TGTGCCACCAGTGACCCTAAGGTTCACAGGGGGCGCCTCGATCCCTTTAGCACAGATACGCAGTATTTT. It specifies CATSDPKVHRGRLDPFSTDTQYF.

This clonotype was detected only once. The rearrangement joins TRBV28 to TRBJ2-5; D uncertain. Germline lookup yields CDR1 MDHEN and CDR2 SYDVKM. The CDR3 is 19 amino acids. Between the trimmed V and J ends, which lost 3 bases and 2 bases, there was a span of 25 bases. The CDR3 sequence is CASSFPEEPGPEPQETQYF. DNA of the CDR3: TGTGCCAGCAGTTTTCCAGAGGAGCCCGGCCCGGAGCCTCAAGAGACCCAGTACTTC.

This rearrangement joins TRBV7-9 to TRBJ1-6; D uncertain. The CDR3 length is 13 residues. Germline loops: CDR1 SEHNR, CDR2 FQNEAQ (reference sequence). V lost 2 bases and J lost 7, with 6 bases in between. The CDR3 DNA reads as TGTGCCAGCAGCTTATACCCCAATTCACCCCTCCACTTT. Its translation: CASSLYPNSPLHF.

This clonotype turned up a few times. The chain couples TRBV6-1 to TRBJ2-1, with D perhaps matching TRBD2 (6 bases). Between the trimmed V and J ends, which lost 4 bases and 4 bases, there was a span of 14 bases. This CDR3 comprises 15 residues. CDR1 and CDR2 from the germline V gene are MNHNS and SASEGT. In DNA form, the CDR3 reads TGTGCCAGCAGTGGGGACTCTAACAAATACAATGAGCAGTTCTTC. It translates to CASSGDSNKYNEQFF.

The table lists this clonotype with a few counts. This chain links TRBV7-9 with TRBJ1-1; D gene ambiguous. V lost 5 bases, J lost 4 bases, and 17 bases lay in between. The CDR3 extends over 15 amino acids. Per the germline V gene, CDR1 is SEHNR and CDR2 is FQNEAQ (reference sequence). The chain's CDR3 is CASSPIVGQSTEAFF. CDR3 coding DNA: TGTGCCAGCAGCCCGATTGTTGGCCAGAGCACTGAAGCTTTCTTT.

On this clonotype: This may be a read error: a much more frequent sequence differs by one nucleotide. The chain carries TRBV29-1 and TRBJ2-5; the match to TRBD1 covers 8 bases. Germline-derived CDR1 and CDR2 are SQVTM and ANQGSEA. The CDR3 runs 14 residues. The CDR3 protein is CSVEETGDRETRYF. In nucleotides, the CDR3 is TGCAGCGTTGAGGAGACAGGGGATAGGGAGACCCGGTACTTC.

The chain uses TRBV11-3 and TRBJ2-4; the match to TRBD2 covers 12 bases. Germline V CDR1 and CDR2: SGHNT, YENEEA. CDR3 size: 18 residues. V shed 4 bases and J 0 bases; nucleotides not matched to a gene: 7. As DNA, the CDR3 is TGTGCCAGCAGCTCCGGGACTAGCGGGCCACTAGCCAAAAACATTCAGTACTTC. It codes for CASSSGTSGPLAKNIQYF.

The rearrangement links TRBV20-1 to TRBJ2-5; perhaps TRBD1 as D (6 bases). The V gene's germline CDR1 is DFQATT and CDR2 SNEGSKA (reference sequence). Trimming stripped 2 bases from V and 4 bases from J, with 17 bases between. The CDR3 consists of 15 residues. CDR3 loop: CSARTTGQRRETQYF. In DNA, the CDR3 is TGCAGTGCTAGAACTACCGGACAGCGTCGAGAGACCCAGTACTTC.

The chain recombines TRBV3-1 with TRBJ2-1; possibly TRBD2 for D (5 bases). CDR3 length equals 15 residues. V was clipped by 3 bases and J by 3 bases, with 12 bases between them. The V gene's germline CDR1 is LGHDT and CDR2 YNNKEL (reference sequence). The CDR3 protein is CASSQEPGFYNEQFF. The CDR3 nucleotides read TGTGCCAGCAGCCAGGAGCCGGGGTTCTACAATGAGCAGTTCTTC.

This chain uses TRBV27 with TRBJ2-2; D is ambiguous. Trimming took off 6 bases at V and 6 bases at J, with 20 bases between the two ends. CDR3 length: 16 amino acids. The germline V gene has CDR1 MNHEY and CDR2 SMNVEV (reference sequence). The CDR3 DNA is TGTGCCAGCAGCTTTAACGGACGACCGCCCCCCGGGGAGCTGTTTTTT. Residues: CASSFNGRPPPGELFF.

This chain joins TRBV30 and TRBJ1-2; maybe TRBD1 (5 bases). In germline, CDR1 is GTSNPN, CDR2 SVGIG (reference sequence). The CDR3 is 14 amino acids. V lost 5 bases and J lost 2, with 15 bases in between. The CDR3 DNA reads TGTGCCTGGCGCTCTAAGGGACGGAACTATGGCTACACCTTC. Translation gives CAWRSKGRNYGYTF. The full variable domain, completed using reference TRBV30 and TRBJ1-2, is SQTIHQWPATLVQPVGSPLSLECTVEGTSNPNLYWYRQAAGRGLQLLFYSVGIGQISSEVPQNLSASRPQDRQFILSSKKLLLSDSGFYLCAWRSKGRNYGYTFGSGTRLTVV.

This clonotype came up a few times. V gene TRBV5-1 combines with J gene TRBJ2-7; TRBD2 matches at 11 bases. The CDR3 is 16 residues long. Germline V gene data show CDR1 as SGHRS and CDR2 as YFSETQ. The V and J ends lost 0 bases and 3 bases, in that order; junction bases with no gene match: 5. The CDR3 protein is CASSLAGTSGYYEQYF. CDR3 in DNA: TGCGCCAGCAGCTTGGCCGGGACTAGCGGATACTACGAGCAGTACTTC.

This clonotype was seen just once. The chain uses TRBV6-5 and TRBJ1-6; D is unclear. Germline values: CDR1 MNHEY, CDR2 SVGAGI. Trimming removed 6 bases at V and 4 bases at J, with 13 bases between. The CDR3 extends over 15 amino acids. CDR3: CASRTPDGYNSPLHF. The CDR3 DNA is TGTGCCAGCAGAACACCGGACGGATATAATTCACCCCTCCACTTT.

This clonotype was counted between two and nine times. This rearrangement joins TRBV6-5 to TRBJ2-7; TRBD2 matches at 7 bases. The junction had 8 bases not matched to a gene; V was cut back by 0 bases and J by 3 bases. CDR1 MNHEY and CDR2 SVGAGI come from the germline V gene. This CDR3 is 16 amino acids long. CDR3 in DNA: TGTGCCAGCAGTTACTCGCGGGGAGGGAAGGACTACGAGCAGTACTTC. Encoded protein: CASSYSRGGKDYEQYF.

The chain is built from TRBV4-2 and TRBJ2-3; 8 bases match TRBD2. V shed 1 base, J shed 2 bases, and the junction held 8 bases outside the gene matches. The germline gives CDR1 LGHNA, CDR2 YNFKEQ. CDR3 length: 17 amino acids. The CDR3 is CASSQVSSGGVTDTQYF. The CDR3 DNA reads TGTGCCAGCAGCCAAGTTTCCAGCGGGGGCGTCACAGATACGCAGTATTTT.

This clonotype has more than one count but fewer than ten. The chain uses TRBV20-1 and TRBJ2-5; 7 bases match TRBD2. The CDR3 contains 14 residues. Germline V gives CDR1 DFQATT, CDR2 SNEGSKA (reference sequence). V lost 0 bases to trimming and J lost 4 bases; unmatched junction nucleotides: 5. Here the CDR3 DNA reads TGCAGTGCTAGAGAGGGAGGGAAGGGAGAGACCCAGTACTTC. The encoded protein is CSAREGGKGETQYF.

The chain recombines TRBV7-2 with TRBJ1-5; tentative D call: TRBD1 (5 bases). CDR3 length: 16 residues. Between the trimmed V and J ends, which lost 4 bases and 0 bases, there was a span of 13 bases. The V gene's germline CDR1 is SGHTA and CDR2 FQGNSA. Here the CDR3 DNA reads TGTGCCAGCAGCTCTGGACACTCCCTTAGCAATCAGCCCCAGCATTTT. It encodes CASSSGHSLSNQPQHF. Full variable domain (missing parts from reference TRBV7-2 and TRBJ1-5): GAGVSQSPSNKVTEKGKDVELRCDPISGHTALYWYRQSLGQGLEFLIYFQGNSAPDKSGLPSDRFSAERTGGSVSTLTIQRTQQEDSAVYLCASSSGHSLSNQPQHFGDGTRLSIL.

This chain uses TRBV10-3 with TRBJ2-5, with D possibly matching TRBD1 (5 bases). This CDR3 comprises 14 residues. Germline assignment: CDR1 ENHRY and CDR2 SYGVKD. V lost 0 bases and J lost 3, with 8 bases in between. DNA for the CDR3: TGTGCCATCAGTGAGTCGACAGCTAAAGAGACCCAGTACTTC. Translating it yields CAISESTAKETQYF.

This clonotype was observed a handful of times. One junction end disagrees with the germline gene, perhaps due to a read error. The chain recombines TRBV13 with TRBJ2-5, with a weak D call TRBD1 (6 bases). The CDR3 loop spans 12 amino acids. In germline, CDR1 is PRHDT, CDR2 FYEKMQ (reference sequence). Here the CDR3 DNA reads TGTGCCAGCAGCACAGGGTGGGAGATCCAGTACTTC. It codes for CASSTGWEIQYF.